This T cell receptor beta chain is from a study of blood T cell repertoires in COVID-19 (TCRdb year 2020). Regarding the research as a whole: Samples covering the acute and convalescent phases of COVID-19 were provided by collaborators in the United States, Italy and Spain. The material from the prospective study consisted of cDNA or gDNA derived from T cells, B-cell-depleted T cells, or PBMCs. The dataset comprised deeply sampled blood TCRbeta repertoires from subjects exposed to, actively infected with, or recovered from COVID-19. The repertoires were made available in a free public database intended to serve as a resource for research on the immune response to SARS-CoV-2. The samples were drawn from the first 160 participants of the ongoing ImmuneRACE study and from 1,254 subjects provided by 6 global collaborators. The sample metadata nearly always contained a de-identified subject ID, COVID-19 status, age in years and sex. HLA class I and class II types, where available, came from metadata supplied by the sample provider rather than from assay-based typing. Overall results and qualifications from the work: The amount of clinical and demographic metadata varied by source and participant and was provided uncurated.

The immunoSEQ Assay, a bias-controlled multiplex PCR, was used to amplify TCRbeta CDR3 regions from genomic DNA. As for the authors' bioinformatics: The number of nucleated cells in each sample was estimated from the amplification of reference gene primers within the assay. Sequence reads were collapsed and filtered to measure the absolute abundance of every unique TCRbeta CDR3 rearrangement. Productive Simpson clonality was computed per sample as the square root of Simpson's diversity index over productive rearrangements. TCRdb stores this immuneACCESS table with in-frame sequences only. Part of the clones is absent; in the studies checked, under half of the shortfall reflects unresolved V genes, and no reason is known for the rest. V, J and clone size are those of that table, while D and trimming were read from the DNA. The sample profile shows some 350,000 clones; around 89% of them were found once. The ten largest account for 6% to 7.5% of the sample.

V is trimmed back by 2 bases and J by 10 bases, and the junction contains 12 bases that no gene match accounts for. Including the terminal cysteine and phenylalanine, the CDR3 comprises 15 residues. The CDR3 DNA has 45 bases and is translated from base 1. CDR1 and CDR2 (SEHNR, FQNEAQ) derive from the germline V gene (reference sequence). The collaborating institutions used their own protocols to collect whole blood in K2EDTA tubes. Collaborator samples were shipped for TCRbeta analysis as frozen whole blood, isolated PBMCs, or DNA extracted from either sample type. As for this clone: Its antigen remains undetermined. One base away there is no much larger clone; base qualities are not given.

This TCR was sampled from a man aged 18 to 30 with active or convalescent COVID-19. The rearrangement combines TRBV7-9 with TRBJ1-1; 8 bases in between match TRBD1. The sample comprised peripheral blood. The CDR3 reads CASSLRGGQGGGAFF. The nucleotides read TGTGCCAGCAGCTTAAGAGGCGGACAGGGCGGTGGAGCTTTCTTT.